One sample yielded the 26 T cell receptor beta chains listed below, sequenced in a study of OX40 agonist ivuxolimab in advanced cancers. The library was made by the immunoSEQ multiplex PCR assay. TCRdb retrieved this table from immuneACCESS and kept in-frame rearrangements only. Not all clones are present; in checked studies, unresolved V genes account for under half, and no reason is known for the remainder. This sample holds 70,000 to 95,000 clones; about 90% were observed only once. The ten largest make up 4.1% of the sample. Sequencing was performed on CD4+ or CD8+ T cells sorted from blood, taken in a trial of the OX40 agonist ivuxolimab. The receptors stem from an adult with an advanced solid tumor such as melanoma, head and neck, liver or kidney cancer.

V is TRBV18 and J is TRBJ1-1, with D hard to call. The CDR3 sequence is 15 residues long. Germline-derived CDR1 and CDR2 are KGHSH and LQKENI. The germline V and J ends were trimmed by 3 bases and 4 bases, with 15 bases remaining between them. In DNA, the CDR3 is TGTGCCAGCTCACCGGTACCCGGATCCGGCACTGAAGCTTTCTTT. This sequence encodes CASSPVPGSGTEAFF. The variable domain in full, with the rest retrieved from reference TRBV18 and TRBJ1-1, is NAGVMQNPRHLVRRRGQEARLRCSPMKGHSHVYWYRQLPEEGLKFMVYLQKENIIDESGMPKERFSAEFPKEGPSILRIQQVVRGDSAAYFCASSPVPGSGTEAFFGQGTRLTVV.

J is TRBJ1-4 and V is TRBV6-5, with no clear D. V was trimmed by 6 bases and J by 0 bases, leaving 11 bases between them. Germline CDR1 is MNHEY and CDR2 is SVGAGI. The CDR3 runs 15 residues. This chain's CDR3 is CASSLDTATNEKLFF. In nucleotides, the CDR3 is TGTGCCAGCAGCCTCGATACAGCAACTAATGAAAAACTGTTTTTT.

This clone was recorded a few times. The same CDR3 also results from other DNA sequences found in this sample. V gene TRBV18 combines with J gene TRBJ2-3; D is ambiguous. V was clipped by 0 bases and J by 0 bases, with 1 base between them. The germline V gene encodes CDR1 KGHSH and CDR2 LQKENI. This CDR3 has 13 amino acids. CDR3 nucleotides: TGTGCCAGCTCACCACCTAGCACAGATACGCAGTATTTT. It translates to CASSPPSTDTQYF.

The V and J genes are TRBV20-1 and TRBJ2-3; D uncertain. Germline V gene sequence: CDR1 DFQATT, CDR2 SNEGSKA (reference sequence). The ends were cut back, 4 bases at V and 0 bases at J, with 2 bases in the middle. CDR3 length: 11 residues. CDR3 protein: CSATSTDTQYF. In DNA form, the CDR3 reads TGCAGTGCTACTAGCACAGATACGCAGTATTTT.

This clone was seen just once. This chain joins TRBV19 and TRBJ2-7; 8 bases are shared with TRBD1. Germline V gene sequence: CDR1 LNHDA, CDR2 SQIVND (reference sequence). There are 15 residues in the CDR3. The V gene end was trimmed by 6 bases and the J gene end by 0 bases; junction bases not matched to a gene: 7. The CDR3 DNA reads as TGTGCCAGTAGGCCAGGGGGCGATCCCTCCTACGAGCAGTACTTC. Translating gives CASRPGGDPSYEQYF.

The chain combines TRBV10-2 with TRBJ2-7; TRBD1 aligns across 11 bases. The length of the CDR3 is 14 residues. Germline V gives CDR1 WSHSY, CDR2 SAAADI. After removal of 6 bases from V and 1 base from J, the junction contained 2 bases not matched to a gene. CDR3 sequence reads: CASRGQGGSYEQYF. Here the CDR3 DNA reads TGCGCCAGCAGGGGACAGGGGGGATCCTACGAGCAGTACTTC.

V gene TRBV29-1 combines with J gene TRBJ2-3; D is ambiguous. The CDR3 covers 13 residues. Germline assignment: CDR1 SQVTM and CDR2 ANQGSEA. V dropped 4 bases and J dropped 2 bases, with 10 bases sitting between them. The CDR3 region is CSVVASFTDTQYF. The CDR3 region has the DNA TGCAGCGTTGTCGCCAGCTTCACAGATACGCAGTATTTT.

The chain carries TRBV27 and TRBJ2-1, with 11 bases matching TRBD2. CDR1 MNHEY and CDR2 SMNVEV come from the germline V gene (reference sequence). The CDR3 contains 15 residues. V shed 5 bases, J shed 6 bases, and the junction held 6 bases outside the gene matches. The CDR3 DNA reads TGTGCCAGCAGTCCAACTAGCGGGAGTTTCAATGAGCAGTTCTTC. It encodes CASSPTSGSFNEQFF.

The chain couples TRBV30 to TRBJ1-3, with a tentative D call TRBD1 (5 bases). Germline V lookup: CDR1 GTSNPN, CDR2 SVGIG (reference sequence). This CDR3 has 15 residues. The germline V and J ends were trimmed by 2 bases and 0 bases, with 11 bases remaining between them. CDR3 sequence: CAWSSWGGSGNTIYF. The CDR3 nucleotides read TGTGCCTGGAGTTCCTGGGGCGGCTCTGGAAACACCATATATTTT.

CDR3 in amino acids: CASSLTSEYTGELFF. The CDR3 DNA reads as TGTGCCAGCTCACTAACTAGCGAATACACCGGGGAGCTGTTTTTT. This chain connects TRBV18 to TRBJ2-2, with 7 bases matching TRBD2. Per germline, CDR1 KGHSH and CDR2 LQKENI. This CDR3 is 15 amino acids long. V lost 4 bases and J lost 3; bases outside the gene matches: 5.

This chain joins TRBV19 and TRBJ1-5; unclear D gene. Germline V gene lookup returns CDR1 LNHDA and CDR2 SQIVND (reference sequence). This CDR3 has 12 residues. The CDR3 nucleotides are TGTGCTTCGACAATTAGCAATCAGCCCCAGCATTTT. It encodes CASTISNQPQHF.

This clone was counted a few times. The chain couples TRBV7-9 to TRBJ1-3; tentatively, D is TRBD1 (5 bases). This CDR3 comprises 14 residues. Trimming pared 1 base from V and 1 base from J, leaving 5 bases between. Germline values: CDR1 SEHNR, CDR2 FQNEAQ (reference sequence). CDR3 region: CASSLEGSGNTIYF. CDR3 sequence (DNA): TGTGCCAGCAGCTTAGAGGGGTCTGGAAACACCATATATTTT.

The chain carries TRBV10-1 and TRBJ1-1; no firm D call. The germline V gene encodes CDR1 WNHNN and CDR2 SYGVQD (reference sequence). The CDR3 extends over 13 amino acids. V shed 10 bases and J shed 0 bases, with 12 bases lying between them. CDR3 residues: CATKRDMNTEAFF. The CDR3 nucleotides are TGCGCCACCAAAAGGGATATGAACACTGAAGCTTTCTTT.

The V call is TRBV5-1, the J call TRBJ2-1; either TRBD1 or TRBD2 may supply D (6 bases each). The V end lost 7 bases, the J end lost 4 bases, and 18 bases lay between the germline ends. The germline gives CDR1 SGHRS, CDR2 YFSETQ. The CDR3 sequence is 15 residues long. CDR3 in DNA: TGCGCCAGCCCCGGAAGGGGGAGGTTTTACAATGAGCAGTTCTTC. This codes for CASPGRGRFYNEQFF.

This clone has only one observation. The rearrangement joins TRBV27 to TRBJ2-3, with TRBD2 identical over 13 bases. Unmatched junction bases numbered 5, after V lost 6 bases and J lost 2 bases. Germline lookup yields CDR1 MNHEY and CDR2 SMNVEV (reference sequence). The CDR3 runs 16 residues. The DNA of the CDR3 is TGTGCCAGCAGCAGGACTAGCGGGAGTCTCACAGATACGCAGTATTTT. This gives the protein CASSRTSGSLTDTQYF.

This rearrangement joins TRBV2 to TRBJ2-5; the D is unclear. The germline CDR1 and CDR2 sequences are SNHLY and FYNNEI. This CDR3 comprises 12 residues. Trimming stripped 5 bases from V and 5 bases from J, with 9 bases between. The CDR3 sequence: CASSPVGETQYF. The CDR3 nucleotides read TGTGCCAGCAGTCCTGTTGGGGAGACCCAGTACTTC.

The gene calls are TRBV5-4 and TRBJ2-1; a weak D match, TRBD1 (6 bases). The length of the CDR3 is 16 residues. The V end lost 4 bases, the J end lost 2 bases, and 16 bases lay between the germline ends. The germline CDR1 and CDR2 sequences are SGHNT and YYREEE (reference sequence). The CDR3 sequence is CASSVTTGSTYNEQFF. Here the CDR3 DNA reads TGTGCCAGCAGCGTTACTACAGGGAGTACCTACAATGAGCAGTTCTTC.

The V and J genes are TRBV19 and TRBJ2-2; D ambiguous. The germline V gene encodes CDR1 LNHDA and CDR2 SQIVND (reference sequence). The CDR3 is 15 amino acids. Trimming shortened V by 2 bases and J by 2 bases, and 9 bases separated the two germline ends. The DNA of the CDR3 is TGTGCCAGTAGTATATCTTCAGTCAACACCGGGGAGCTGTTTTTT. This encodes CASSISSVNTGELFF.

The chain has TRBV6-5 and TRBJ1-6, with D maybe TRBD1 (6 bases). In germline, CDR1 is MNHEY, CDR2 SVGAGI. The CDR3 sequence is 14 residues long. V lost 5 bases and J lost 4, with 9 bases in between. The CDR3 protein is CASSLTGYNSPLHF. DNA for the CDR3: TGTGCCAGCAGTCTGACAGGTTATAATTCACCCCTCCACTTT.

The chain joins TRBV5-1 to TRBJ1-1; D perhaps matches TRBD1 (5 bases). V gave up 0 bases and J gave up 1 base, with 13 bases separating them. The CDR3 extends over 16 amino acids. The germline V gene encodes CDR1 SGHRS and CDR2 YFSETQ. The CDR3 loop reads CASSLASRGKNTEAFF. CDR3 nucleotide sequence: TGCGCCAGCAGCTTGGCCAGTCGGGGGAAGAACACTGAAGCTTTCTTT. The variable domain in full, completed from reference TRBV5-1 and TRBJ1-1, reads KAGVTQTPRYLIKTRGQQVTLSCSPISGHRSVSWYQQTPGQGLQFLFEYFSETQRNKGNFPGRFSGRQFSNSRSEMNVSTLELGDSALYLCASSLASRGKNTEAFFGQGTRLTVV.

The chain is built from TRBV6-5 and TRBJ2-1; D gene unclear. V lost 0 bases and J 6 bases, leaving 9 bases between the germline ends. The CDR3 sequence is 14 residues long. Germline assignment: CDR1 MNHEY and CDR2 SVGAGI. CDR3 sequence reads: CASSYSGIINEQFF. As DNA, the CDR3 is TGTGCCAGCAGTTACTCTGGGATTATCAATGAGCAGTTCTTC.

The chain joins TRBV11-2 to TRBJ2-1; no definite D call. The CDR3 consists of 14 residues. V was shortened by 1 base and J by 8 bases, with 12 bases between the two germline ends. Germline V CDR1 and CDR2: SGHAT, FQNNGV. The CDR3 protein is CASSLVPTAHEQFF. For the CDR3, the DNA is TGTGCCAGCAGCTTAGTCCCTACGGCCCATGAGCAGTTCTTC. Full variable domain (outside the CDR3, taken from reference TRBV11-2 and TRBJ2-1): EAGVAQSPRYKIIEKRQSVAFWCNPISGHATLYWYQQILGQGPKLLIQFQNNGVVDDSQLPKDRFSAERLKGVDSTLKIQPAKLEDSAVYLCASSLVPTAHEQFFGPGTRLTVL.

The rearrangement joins TRBV6-6 to TRBJ1-2; 8 nucleotides match TRBD1. Germline-derived CDR1 and CDR2 are MNHNY and SVGAGI (reference sequence). The CDR3 extends over 13 amino acids. After removal of 6 bases from V and 6 bases from J, the junction contained 6 bases not matched to a gene. The CDR3 region is CASSRDRGHGYTF. The DNA for the CDR3 is TGTGCCAGCAGCCGAGACAGGGGCCATGGCTACACCTTC.

CDR3 DNA: TGTGCCAGCAGCGGTCCCCCCCGCGGGGGCTCTGGCTACACCTTC. It codes for CASSGPPRGGSGYTF. The chain uses TRBV2 and TRBJ1-2; perhaps TRBD1 as D (6 bases). This CDR3 has 15 amino acids. The V gene lost 6 bases and the J gene lost 7 bases, with 21 bases spanning the gap. Per the germline V gene, CDR1 is SNHLY and CDR2 is FYNNEI.

This clone occurred once. V is TRBV20-1 and J is TRBJ2-1; maybe TRBD2 (5 bases). V shed 6 bases and J shed 8 bases, with 8 bases lying between them. In germline, CDR1 is DFQATT, CDR2 SNEGSKA (reference sequence). The CDR3 extends over 10 amino acids. In DNA, the CDR3 is TGCAGTGCGGCGGGTGATGAGCAGTTCTTC. As protein: CSAAGDEQFF.

The rearrangement joins TRBV6-5 to TRBJ1-2; 8 positions match TRBD1. From germline, CDR1 is MNHEY and CDR2 SVGAGI. The V and J ends lost 6 bases and 2 bases, in that order; junction bases with no gene match: 2. The CDR3 spans 13 residues. The DNA of the CDR3 is TGTGCCAGCAGAGCAGGGGGCAACTATGGCTACACCTTC. Translated: CASRAGGNYGYTF.